This T cell receptor (beta chain) is from a study of cytomegalovirus exposure and HLA in healthy donors (dated by TCRdb to 2015 to 2018). Concerning the study at large: In an earlier analysis of some 610 of the donors, around 290 Gb of sequence data and 90 million to 120 million unique TCR beta sequences from 150 million to 200 million T cells were reported. In the later analysis, no new phenotypic data were used to find candidate immune exposures; instead, reliance was placed on TCR beta sequences and their occurrence across donors. The study combined high-throughput TCR immunosequencing, statistical association of individual TCRs with disease status, and machine learning to predict cytomegalovirus infection status. A handful of DR-DQ haplotypes were handled as single units for association and clustering because linkage in the cohort was strong. Roughly 300 gigabases of sequencing data and roughly 80 million unique TCR sequences made up an early release that covered approximately 650 HLA-typed donors. Besides the first cohort of roughly 700 subjects, a separate validation cohort made up of 120 different subjects was used. To study patterns of TCR occurrence, a later analysis re-analyzed previously published TCR beta repertoires from 500 to 850 donors and added high-resolution HLA genotyping. Every repertoire in the discovery cohort had been generated on one and the same sequencing platform. HLA typing covered class I and class II loci at four-digit resolution. Among the roughly 400 genotyped donors, 81% belonged to the genetic ancestry cluster associated with self-reported Caucasian donors. The aim of the study was to test whether cataloging public T cell receptors could identify signatures of past pathogen exposure. On average, roughly 240,000 unique TCR beta nucleotide sequences were sequenced per donor among some 420 genotyped donors of the cohort, with roughly 18% of those sequences being non-productive. An earlier analysis of some 500 of the donors used high-throughput TCR beta sequencing to judge whether each TCR beta V gene segment behaved as functional or pseudogenic. Donor age, sex, ethnicity and CMV serostatus were compiled alongside the repertoire data. Genome-wide SNP genotypes for about three fifths of the roughly 700 donors were used in a later genetic analysis, which treated that subset as a discovery cohort. Typing coverage differed by locus: A, B, C, DRB1 and DQB1 were typed in roughly 620-630 donors, DQA1 in 500 to 550, DPA1 in 606, and DPB1 in 450 to 480. The study used immunosequencing to profile the T cell repertoires of around 600 subjects and linked those repertoires to cytomegalovirus serostatus. Study-level results and caveats: Because counts were too low, seventeen rarely observed V segments, including chromosome 9 orphons, were left out of the earlier analysis of 500 to 750 of the donors. Only TCR beta chains were sequenced in this cohort, and the absence of alpha or paired-chain data limited detectable features. Because some donors lacked HLA typing at each locus, the association tests relied only on the typed subset. In an earlier analysis of about 600 of the donors, most TCR beta V segments appeared in productive rearrangements about 87% or about 30% of the time, broadly matching IMGT annotations. The study gave a list of under 200 TCR beta chains associated with cytomegalovirus. According to the authors, the approach could potentially be generalized to other disease states and immunological phenotypes. In vitro tests confirmed that a few of the cytomegalovirus-associated TCR beta chains recognize cytomegalovirus antigens. A later analysis found that TCR association rates varied across HLA loci, with DRB1 alleles showing the most associated TCRs and HLA-C alleles the fewest. A later analysis associated some 17,000 TCR beta sequences with specific HLA alleles at a false discovery rate of 0.05. Across donors, most TCR sequences were observed very rarely, whereas some public TCRs were present in many individuals. Several of the top co-occurrence clusters appeared to be linked to parvovirus B19, influenza, CMV and Epstein-Barr virus, according to a later analysis. Assigning TCR associations to individual alleles was difficult when HLA alleles, especially DR and DQ, strongly co-occurred. The 87-base-pair reads could not distinguish some IMGT-functional V segments, including TRBV6-2 and TRBV6-3, so those segments were excluded. A further reported finding was that TCR beta sequences accurately predicted the HLA-A and HLA-B alleles for most subjects in the first cohort. A later analysis found that most CMV-associated TCR beta chains appeared HLA-restricted, with HLA associations seemingly driven largely by CMV exposure. A cluster of highly shared sequence variants was judged likely to represent a technical artifact of the sequencing pipeline. Linkage disequilibrium might explain the correlated functional status among segregating V segments, but an unknown experimental factor could not be ruled out. In a later genetic analysis, a missense DCLRE1C variant was associated with V-gene and J-gene trimming of TCR beta chains, and the association was replicated in an independent cohort. A later genetic analysis reported fewer N-insertions in productive TCRs among donors in an Asian-associated ancestry cluster than the approximately 700-donor mean. Roughly uniform sequencing depth across donors was assumed in presence/absence analyses, although this assumption may not hold. The classifier was reported to diagnose cytomegalovirus status with high specificity and sensitivity in both the original and validation cohorts. A later analysis found that HLA-associated TCR beta chains were more clonally expanded and had lower generation probabilities than equally common non-associated chains. The only immune exposure information available for the cohort was CMV serostatus.

Comment on this clone: Its cognate antigen has yet to be identified.

The cohort consisted of 650 to 700 healthy bone marrow donors. At the time of sampling, all cohort members were nominally healthy, though unrecorded immune exposures were likely present. The donor tested CMV seropositive, placing the donor among the 250 to 300 seropositive members of the cohort. Every donor gave a peripheral blood sample, and the peripheral blood mononuclear cells from that sample were used for TCR beta sequencing. The Qiagen DNeasy Blood Extraction Kit was used to extract genomic DNA from the blood cell samples. V loses 5 bases, J loses 3 bases, and the germline ends lie 17 bases apart. The germline V gene (reference sequence) yields LNHDA for CDR1 and SQIVND for CDR2. Inclusive of the bounding cysteine and phenylalanine, the CDR3 is 15 residues long. Of all the DNA, just the CDR3 is kept, 45 bases in frame from base 1. The library was obtained by the immunoSEQ multiplex PCR assay. For the multiplex PCR, a mixture combining 60 forward primers for TCR Vbeta segments and 13 reverse primers for TCR Jbeta segments was used. A multiplex PCR assay on genomic DNA amplified the CDR3 region of rearranged TCR beta genes. Amplified TCR beta libraries were sequenced as 87-base-pair reads on the Illumina HiSeq System. Concerning the study's data processing: Across the 666 repertoires, a later analysis counted tens of millions of unique TCR beta chains, 8.5 million to 12 million of which were shared by at least two donors. Raw reads were error-corrected and collapsed into unique sequences by a nearest-neighbor algorithm in which closely related sequences were merged to remove PCR and sequencing errors. V, D and J gene segments were assigned by aligning CDR3 sequences to IMGT reference sequences. For a sequence to be retained, a match of at least six nucleotides was required to both a V gene segment and a J gene segment. Rearrangements were classified as productive when the CDR3 lacked stop codons and remained in frame with V and J, and all other rearrangements were classified as non-productive. Following IMGT convention, CDR3 was defined as the stretch from the second conserved V-encoded cysteine up to the conserved J-encoded phenylalanine. In an earlier analysis of more than 550 of the donors, sequences lacking an unambiguous match to a single V gene segment were excluded. In an earlier analysis of several hundred of the donors, a V segment was called functional when productive rearrangements were above 56.7%, and segregating when the standard deviation between donors exceeded 5%. A statistical classification framework was built to diagnose cytomegalovirus status from the catalog of TCR beta chain sequences. V and J gene assignment, in a later analysis, came from comparing TCR nucleotide sequences with IMGT/GENE-DB human TR gene sequences. A later analysis assigned CDR3 sequences and most-parsimonious VDJ recombination scenarios with the TCRdist pipeline. In a later analysis, every TCR beta chain was defined by the combination of its CDR3 amino acid sequence and its V-gene family, and reads without a unique V-gene family were dropped. A later analysis removed 600 or so highly shared, low-generation-probability nucleotide sequences to deal with suspected cross-contamination and a sequencing artifact. For each public chain, a later analysis derived a clonal expansion index from normalized ranks of inferred template counts within each repertoire. In a later analysis, generation probabilities were computed using a VDJ recombination model fitted to out-of-frame rearrangements, and the results were checked against IGoR. In a later analysis, TCR-TCR, TCR-HLA and TCR-CMV co-occurrence was scored with hypergeometric tests, and a repertoire-size bias correction was applied to TCR pairs. A later analysis estimated false discovery rates by permuting HLA or CMV assignments 20 times. In a later analysis, co-occurring TCRs were grouped using DBSCAN, and TCRdist sequence similarity was added for clustering within HLA-allele-positive subsets. Co-occurrence clustering excluded repertoires with fewer than 30,000 or more than 120,000 public chains, plus five with anomalous nucleotide sharing. Not all clones reach the TCRdb copy of this immuneACCESS table, which keeps in-frame sequences only. Checked studies attribute under half of the gap to unresolved V genes and leave the rest unexplained. V and J calls and clone size follow that table, whereas D and trimming were derived from the DNA. The table for this sample records about 52,000 clones. The top ten clonotypes cover more than 9% of the sample.

Sequenced material: PBMCs. The sequence links TRBV19 to TRBJ2-7, and TRBD2 may be the D gene, going by 7 matching bases. The receptor was isolated from a woman aged 60 to 75 in good health and CMV-seropositive. CDR3 reads: CASSPRGGAHYEQYF. The sequenced DNA: TGTGCCAGTAGTCCCCGAGGGGGGGCCCACTACGAGCAGTACTTC.